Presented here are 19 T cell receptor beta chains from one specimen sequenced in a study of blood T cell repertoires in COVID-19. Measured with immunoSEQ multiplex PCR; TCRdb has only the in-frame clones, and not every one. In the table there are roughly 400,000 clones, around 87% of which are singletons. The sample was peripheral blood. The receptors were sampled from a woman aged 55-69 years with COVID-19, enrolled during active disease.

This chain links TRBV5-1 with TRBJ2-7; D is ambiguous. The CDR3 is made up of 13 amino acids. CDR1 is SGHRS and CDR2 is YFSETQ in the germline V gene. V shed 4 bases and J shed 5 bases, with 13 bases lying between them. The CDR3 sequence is CASSHLVGHEQYF. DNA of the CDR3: TGCGCCAGCAGCCATCTGGTGGGCCACGAGCAGTACTTC. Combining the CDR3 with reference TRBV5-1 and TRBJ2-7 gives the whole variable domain KAGVTQTPRYLIKTRGQQVTLSCSPISGHRSVSWYQQTPGQGLQFLFEYFSETQRNKGNFPGRFSGRQFSNSRSEMNVSTLELGDSALYLCASSHLVGHEQYFGPGTRLTVT.

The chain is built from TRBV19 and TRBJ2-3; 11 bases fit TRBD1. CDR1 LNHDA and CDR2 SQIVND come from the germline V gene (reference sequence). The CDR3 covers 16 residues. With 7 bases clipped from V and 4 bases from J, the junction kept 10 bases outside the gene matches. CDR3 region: CASTAWTGGFADTQYF. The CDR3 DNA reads TGTGCCAGTACCGCCTGGACAGGGGGCTTCGCAGATACGCAGTATTTT.

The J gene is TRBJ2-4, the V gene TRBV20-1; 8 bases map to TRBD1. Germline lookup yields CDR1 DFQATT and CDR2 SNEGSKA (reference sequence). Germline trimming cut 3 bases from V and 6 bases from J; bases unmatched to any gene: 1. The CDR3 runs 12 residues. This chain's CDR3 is CSASDRGNIQYF. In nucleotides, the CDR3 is TGCAGTGCTAGTGACAGGGGAAACATTCAGTACTTC.

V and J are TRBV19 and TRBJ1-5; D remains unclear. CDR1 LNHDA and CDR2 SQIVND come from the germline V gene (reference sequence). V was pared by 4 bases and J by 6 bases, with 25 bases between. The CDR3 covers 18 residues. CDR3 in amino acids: CASSTIPKTSIGSQPQHF. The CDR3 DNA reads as TGTGCCAGTAGTACCATACCTAAGACGAGCATAGGGAGTCAGCCCCAGCATTTT.

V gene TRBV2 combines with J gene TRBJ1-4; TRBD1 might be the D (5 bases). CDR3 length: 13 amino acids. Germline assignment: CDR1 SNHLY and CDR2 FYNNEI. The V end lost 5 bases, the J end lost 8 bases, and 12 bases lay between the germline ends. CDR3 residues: CASSLGAREKLFF. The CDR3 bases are TGTGCCAGCAGTCTTGGGGCGCGAGAAAAACTGTTTTTT. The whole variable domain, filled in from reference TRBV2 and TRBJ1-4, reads EPEVTQTPSHQVTQMGQEVILRCVPISNHLYFYWYRQILGQKVEFLVSFYNNEISEKSEIFDDQFSVERPDGSNFTLKIRSTKLEDSAMYFCASSLGAREKLFFGSGTQLSVL.

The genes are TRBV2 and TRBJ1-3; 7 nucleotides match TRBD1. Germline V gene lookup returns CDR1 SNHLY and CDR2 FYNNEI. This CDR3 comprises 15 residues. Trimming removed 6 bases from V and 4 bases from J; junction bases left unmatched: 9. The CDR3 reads CASSANRGRGNTIYF. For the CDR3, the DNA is TGTGCCAGCAGCGCAAACAGGGGAAGAGGAAACACCATATATTTT.

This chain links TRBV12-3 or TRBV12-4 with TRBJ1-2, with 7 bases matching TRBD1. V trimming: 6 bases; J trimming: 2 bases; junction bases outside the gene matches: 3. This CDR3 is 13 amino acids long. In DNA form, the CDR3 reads TGTGCCAGCAGCCCGGGACAGAACTATGGCTACACCTTC. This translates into CASSPGQNYGYTF.

The CDR3 spells CASSLKPAGSSFSTDTQYF. The CDR3, as DNA: TGTGCCAGCAGCTTAAAACCAGCGGGGTCGTCGTTTAGCACAGATACGCAGTATTTT. The rearrangement links TRBV7-3 to TRBJ2-3; the match to TRBD2 covers 7 bases. Trimming removed 1 base from V and 0 bases from J; junction bases left unmatched: 13. Germline CDR1 reads SGHTA; CDR2 reads FQGTGA. CDR3 length: 19 amino acids. Combining the CDR3 with reference TRBV7-3 and TRBJ2-3 gives the whole variable domain GAGVSQTPSNKVTEKGKYVELRCDPISGHTALYWYRQSLGQGPEFLIYFQGTGAADDSGLPNDRFFAVRPEGSVSTLKIQRTERGDSAVYLCASSLKPAGSSFSTDTQYFGPGTRLTVL.

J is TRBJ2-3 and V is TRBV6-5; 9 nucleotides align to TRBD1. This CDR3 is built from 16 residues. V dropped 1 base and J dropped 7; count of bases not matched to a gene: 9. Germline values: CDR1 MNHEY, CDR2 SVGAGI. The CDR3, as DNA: TGTGCCAGCAGTTACTTCTTACAGGGGGCGCCCCATACGCAGTATTTT. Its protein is CASSYFLQGAPHTQYF.

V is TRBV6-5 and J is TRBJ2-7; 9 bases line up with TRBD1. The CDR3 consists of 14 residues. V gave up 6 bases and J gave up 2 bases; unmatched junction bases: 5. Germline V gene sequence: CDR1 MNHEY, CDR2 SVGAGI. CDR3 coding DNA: TGTGCCAGCAGGGCCGGACAGGGGACCTACGAGCAGTACTTC. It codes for CASRAGQGTYEQYF.

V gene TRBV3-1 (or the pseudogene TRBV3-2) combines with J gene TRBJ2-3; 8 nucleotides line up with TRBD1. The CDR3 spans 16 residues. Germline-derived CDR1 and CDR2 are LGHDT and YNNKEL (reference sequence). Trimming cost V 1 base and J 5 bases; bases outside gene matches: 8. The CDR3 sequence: CASSQGWTGFGDTQYF. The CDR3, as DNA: TGTGCCAGCAGCCAAGGATGGACAGGGTTTGGAGATACGCAGTATTTT.

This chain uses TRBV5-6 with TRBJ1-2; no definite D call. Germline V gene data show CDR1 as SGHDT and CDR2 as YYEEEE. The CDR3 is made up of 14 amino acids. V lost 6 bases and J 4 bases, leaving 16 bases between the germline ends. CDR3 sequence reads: CASILSYASYGYTF. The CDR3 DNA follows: TGTGCCAGCATCCTATCTTATGCTTCCTATGGCTACACCTTC. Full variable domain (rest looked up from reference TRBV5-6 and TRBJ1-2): DAGVTQSPTHLIKTRGQQVTLRCSPKSGHDTVSWYQQALGQGPQFIFQYYEEEERQRGNFPDRFSGHQFPNYSSELNVNALLLGDSALYLCASILSYASYGYTFGSGTRLTVV.

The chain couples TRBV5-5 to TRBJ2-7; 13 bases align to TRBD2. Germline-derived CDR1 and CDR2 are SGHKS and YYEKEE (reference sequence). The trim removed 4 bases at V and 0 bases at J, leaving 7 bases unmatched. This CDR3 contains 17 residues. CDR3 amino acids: CASSPGLAGSSSYEQYF. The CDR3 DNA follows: TGTGCCAGCAGCCCGGGACTAGCGGGGTCGAGCTCCTACGAGCAGTACTTC.

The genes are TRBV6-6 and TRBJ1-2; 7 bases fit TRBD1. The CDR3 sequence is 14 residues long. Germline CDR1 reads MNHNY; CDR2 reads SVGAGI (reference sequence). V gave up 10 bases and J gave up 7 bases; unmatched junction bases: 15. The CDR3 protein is CATTIGTDGIGYTF. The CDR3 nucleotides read TGTGCCACTACGATAGGGACAGACGGTATTGGCTACACCTTC.

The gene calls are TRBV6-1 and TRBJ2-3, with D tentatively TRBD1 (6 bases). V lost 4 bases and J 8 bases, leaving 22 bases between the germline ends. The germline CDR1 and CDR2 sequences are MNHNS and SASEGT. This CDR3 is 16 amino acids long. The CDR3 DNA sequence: TGTGCCAGCAGTGGGGCAGGGGCCCAATACGTGGGTACGCAGTATTTT. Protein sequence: CASSGAGAQYVGTQYF.

CDR3 sequence: CATSRGSGGYNEQFF. The CDR3 nucleotides read TGTGCCACCAGCAGAGGCTCCGGGGGGTACAATGAGCAGTTCTTC. The V and J genes are TRBV15 and TRBJ2-1; TRBD2 matches at 7 bases. Unmatched junction bases numbered 4, after V lost 1 base and J lost 4 bases. The CDR3 spans 15 residues. Looked up from germline, CDR1 is LNHNV and CDR2 is YYDKDF (reference sequence).

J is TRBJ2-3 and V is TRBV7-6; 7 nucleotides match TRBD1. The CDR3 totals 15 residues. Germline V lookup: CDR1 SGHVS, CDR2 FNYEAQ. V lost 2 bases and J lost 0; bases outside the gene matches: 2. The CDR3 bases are TGTGCCAGCAGCTTAACAGGGGCGAGCACAGATACGCAGTATTTT. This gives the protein CASSLTGASTDTQYF.

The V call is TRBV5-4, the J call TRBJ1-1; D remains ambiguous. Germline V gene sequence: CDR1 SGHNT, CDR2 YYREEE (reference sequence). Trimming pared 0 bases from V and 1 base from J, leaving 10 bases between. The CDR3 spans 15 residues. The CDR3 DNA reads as TGTGCCAGCAGCTTGGATCGGGGATGGAACACTGAAGCTTTCTTT. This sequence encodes CASSLDRGWNTEAFF.

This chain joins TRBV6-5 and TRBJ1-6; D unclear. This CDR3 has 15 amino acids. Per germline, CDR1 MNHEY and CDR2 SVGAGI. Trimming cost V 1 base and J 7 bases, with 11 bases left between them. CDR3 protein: CASSYYSRSNSPLHF. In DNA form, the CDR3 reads TGTGCCAGCAGTTACTACTCCCGGTCGAATTCACCCCTCCACTTT.